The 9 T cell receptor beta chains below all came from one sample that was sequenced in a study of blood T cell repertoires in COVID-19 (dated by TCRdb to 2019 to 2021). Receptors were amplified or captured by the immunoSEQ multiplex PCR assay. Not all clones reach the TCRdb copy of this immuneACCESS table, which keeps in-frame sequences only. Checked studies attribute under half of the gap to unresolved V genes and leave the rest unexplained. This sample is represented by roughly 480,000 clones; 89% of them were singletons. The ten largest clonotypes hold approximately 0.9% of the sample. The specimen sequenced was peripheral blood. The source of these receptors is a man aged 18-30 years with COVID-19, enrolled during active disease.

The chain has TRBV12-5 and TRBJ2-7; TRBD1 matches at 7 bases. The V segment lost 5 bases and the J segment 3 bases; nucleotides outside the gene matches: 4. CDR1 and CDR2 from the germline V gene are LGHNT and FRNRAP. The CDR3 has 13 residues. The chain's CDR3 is CASGPTGVYEQYF. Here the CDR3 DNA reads TGTGCTAGTGGTCCAACAGGGGTCTACGAGCAGTACTTC.

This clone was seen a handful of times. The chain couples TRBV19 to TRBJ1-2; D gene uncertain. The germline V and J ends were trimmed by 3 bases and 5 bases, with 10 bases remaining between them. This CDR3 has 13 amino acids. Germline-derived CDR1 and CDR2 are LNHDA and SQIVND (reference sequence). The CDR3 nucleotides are TGTGCCAGTAGTATTAACACCGGGTATGGCTACACCTTC. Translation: CASSINTGYGYTF. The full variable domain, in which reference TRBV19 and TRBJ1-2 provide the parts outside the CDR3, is DGGITQSPKYLFRKEGQNVTLSCEQNLNHDAMYWYRQDPGQGLRLIYYSQIVNDFQKGDIAEGYSVSREKKESFPLTVTSAQKNPTAFYLCASSINTGYGYTFGSGTRLTVV.

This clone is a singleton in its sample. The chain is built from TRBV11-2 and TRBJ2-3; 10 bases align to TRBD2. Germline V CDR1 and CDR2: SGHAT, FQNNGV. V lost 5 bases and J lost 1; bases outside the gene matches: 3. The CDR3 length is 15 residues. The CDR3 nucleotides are TGTGCCAGCAGCCGTAGCGGGGGGCGCACAGATACGCAGTATTTT. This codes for CASSRSGGRTDTQYF.

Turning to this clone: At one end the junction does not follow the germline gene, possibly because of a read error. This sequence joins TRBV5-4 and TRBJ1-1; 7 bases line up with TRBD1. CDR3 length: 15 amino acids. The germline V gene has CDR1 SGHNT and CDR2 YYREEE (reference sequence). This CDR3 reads CASSLRQGGNAEAFF. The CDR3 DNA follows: TGTGCCAGCAGCTTACGACAGGGTGGGAACGCTGAAGCTTTCTTT.

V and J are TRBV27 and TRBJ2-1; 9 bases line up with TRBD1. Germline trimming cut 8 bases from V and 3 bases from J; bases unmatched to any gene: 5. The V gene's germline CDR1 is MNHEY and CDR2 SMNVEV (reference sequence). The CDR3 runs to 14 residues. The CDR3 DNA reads TGTGCCAGCCGAGTGACAGGGGGCTACAATGAGCAGTTCTTC. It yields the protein CASRVTGGYNEQFF.

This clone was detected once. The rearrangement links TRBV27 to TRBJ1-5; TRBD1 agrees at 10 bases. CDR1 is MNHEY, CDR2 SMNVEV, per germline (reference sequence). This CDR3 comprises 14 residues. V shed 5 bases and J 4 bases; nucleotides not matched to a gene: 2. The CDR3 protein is CASSQGQGNQPQHF. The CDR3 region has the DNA TGTGCCAGCAGTCAGGGACAGGGGAATCAGCCCCAGCATTTT.

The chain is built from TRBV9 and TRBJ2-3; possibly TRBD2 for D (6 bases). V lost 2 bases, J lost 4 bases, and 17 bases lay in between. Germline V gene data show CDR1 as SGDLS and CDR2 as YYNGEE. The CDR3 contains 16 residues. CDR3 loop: CASSVSGSSGPDTQYF. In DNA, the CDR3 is TGTGCCAGCAGCGTGTCCGGGAGTAGCGGTCCAGATACGCAGTATTTT.

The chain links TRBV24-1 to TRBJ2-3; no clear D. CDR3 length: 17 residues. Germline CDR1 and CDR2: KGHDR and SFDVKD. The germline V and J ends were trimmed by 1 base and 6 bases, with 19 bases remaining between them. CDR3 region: CATSDFGGSSSRDTQYF. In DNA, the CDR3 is TGTGCCACCAGTGATTTCGGCGGCTCATCGTCGAGGGATACGCAGTATTTT.

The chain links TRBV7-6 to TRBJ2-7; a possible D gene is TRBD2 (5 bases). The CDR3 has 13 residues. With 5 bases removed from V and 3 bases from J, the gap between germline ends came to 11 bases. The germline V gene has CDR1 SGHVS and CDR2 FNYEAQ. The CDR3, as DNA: TGTGCCAGCAGCACCGGGGAGAACTACGAGCAGTACTTC. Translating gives CASSTGENYEQYF.